Shown below are 21 T cell receptor beta chains from a single sample sequenced in a study of somatic mutations in cytotoxic T cells in rheumatoid arthritis. Using immunoSEQ multiplex PCR, the repertoire was profiled, and TCRdb retains in-frame clones only, with some absent. The sample contains about 4,300 clones, around 80% of which appear only once. The source material was CD8+ T cells sorted from blood. The receptors shown here come from a woman aged 55-69 years with rheumatoid arthritis.

The chain employs TRBV21-1 and TRBJ1-1; TRBD1 was called by the table and not checked on the DNA. TRBV21-1 is described as a pseudogene. The CDR3 is made up of 18 amino acids. The CDR3 nucleotides are TGTGCCAGCAGCACCCCAGGGGGCGTGAAATTTGGATTCACTGAAGCTTTCTTT. This codes for CASSTPGGVKFGFTEAFF.

This clone appeared a few times. The rearrangement joins TRBV5-4 to TRBJ1-5, with D hard to call. Trimming stripped 0 bases from V and 7 bases from J, with 11 bases between. From germline, CDR1 is SGHNT and CDR2 YYREEE (reference sequence). CDR3 size: 14 residues. The CDR3 DNA reads TGTGCCAGCAGCTTGGGTGGGAGTCGGCAGCCCCAGCATTTT. Translated, it gives CASSLGGSRQPQHF.

The chain joins TRBV10-2 to TRBJ1-2; D ambiguous. V gave up 8 bases and J gave up 8 bases, with 15 bases separating them. The length of the CDR3 is 12 residues. Germline-derived CDR1 and CDR2 are WSHSY and SAAADI. The CDR3 DNA reads as TGCGCCAGCTCCAGAGGGCGTGAAGGCTACACCTTC. This codes for CASSRGREGYTF.

The chain is built from TRBV2 and TRBJ1-5, with 11 bases aligning to TRBD1. This CDR3 comprises 17 residues. The germline CDR1 and CDR2 sequences are SNHLY and FYNNEI. The V gene end was trimmed by 6 bases and the J gene end by 0 bases; junction bases not matched to a gene: 7. The CDR3 protein is CASRWDRGYYSNQPQHF. Here the CDR3 DNA reads TGTGCCAGCAGATGGGACAGGGGGTATTATAGCAATCAGCCCCAGCATTTT.

V usage is TRBV7-9 and J usage is TRBJ1-1, with D possibly being TRBD1 (6 bases). V lost 1 base and J lost 5, with 14 bases in between. The CDR3 has 15 amino acids. Germline lookup yields CDR1 SEHNR and CDR2 FQNEAQ (reference sequence). This CDR3 reads CASSLEGVGGTEAFF. CDR3 nucleotide sequence: TGTGCCAGCAGCTTAGAGGGGGTCGGCGGTACTGAAGCTTTCTTT.

This clone was observed once. The V gene is TRBV5-6, the J gene TRBJ2-3, with 7 bases that match TRBD2. The CDR3 runs 15 residues. V lost 1 base to trimming and J lost 3 bases; unmatched junction nucleotides: 5. Germline V gene lookup returns CDR1 SGHDT and CDR2 YYEEEE. CDR3 sequence (DNA): TGTGCCAGCAGCTTGTCCGGGGGGTTGACAGATACGCAGTATTTT. Translation: CASSLSGGLTDTQYF.

The chain uses TRBV28 and TRBJ1-3; 9 bases align to TRBD1. V gave up 5 bases and J gave up 0 bases; unmatched junction bases: 11. Germline CDR1 is MDHEN and CDR2 is SYDVKM. This CDR3 contains 18 residues. The CDR3 region is CASSPPPGQGRSGNTIYF. In DNA form, the CDR3 reads TGTGCCAGCAGTCCTCCTCCGGGACAGGGCCGCTCTGGAAACACCATATATTTT.

The V call is TRBV5-8, the J call TRBJ2-5, with D tentatively TRBD2 (6 bases). V shed 3 bases and J shed 3 bases, with 12 bases lying between them. CDR3 length: 14 residues. Germline CDR1 reads SGHTS; CDR2 reads YDEGEE. In nucleotides, the CDR3 is TGTGCCAGCAGCTGGGGACTGGGGGAAGAGACCCAGTACTTC. Protein: CASSWGLGEETQYF.

The V and J genes are TRBV5-1 and TRBJ2-1; 8 bases are shared with TRBD1. This CDR3 is built from 15 residues. Trimming cost V 0 bases and J 1 base; bases outside gene matches: 0. The germline V gene has CDR1 SGHRS and CDR2 YFSETQ. CDR3 sequence reads: CASSLGTGSYNEQFF. The CDR3 DNA reads TGCGCCAGCAGCTTGGGGACAGGGTCCTACAATGAGCAGTTCTTC.

Sample share makes this clone medium-sized. The rearrangement joins TRBV11-2 to TRBJ2-7; no definite D call. The CDR3 consists of 13 residues. Deletions cut 1 base from V and 2 bases from J, with 6 bases between. The germline CDR1 and CDR2 sequences are SGHAT and FQNNGV. The CDR3 here is CASSLGLTYEQYV. In DNA, the CDR3 is TGTGCCAGCAGCTTAGGACTGACCTACGAGCAGTACGTC.

This CDR3 reads CASSPTEDRVDEQFF. CDR3 nucleotide sequence: TGTGCCAGCAGCCCAACCGAGGACAGGGTCGATGAGCAGTTCTTC. J is TRBJ2-1 and V is TRBV7-6; 8 bases line up with TRBD1. This CDR3 has 15 amino acids. The V and J ends lost 5 bases and 8 bases, in that order; junction bases with no gene match: 11. Germline V gene data show CDR1 as SGHVS and CDR2 as FNYEAQ.

The rearrangement uses TRBV6-4 and TRBJ2-7; tentatively, D is TRBD1 (5 bases). V gave up 9 bases and J gave up 4 bases, with 19 bases separating them. This CDR3 has 14 amino acids. Germline V gives CDR1 MRHNA, CDR2 SNTAGT. CDR3 in amino acids: CARPTDNAIYEQYF. CDR3 DNA sequence: TGTGCCAGACCGACGGACAACGCTATTTACGAGCAGTACTTC.

This chain connects TRBV4-1 to TRBJ2-1; TRBD2 might be the D (5 bases). The CDR3 totals 17 residues. Trimming took 6 bases from V and 2 from J, leaving 20 bases between them. Germline V lookup: CDR1 MGHRA, CDR2 YSYEKL. The CDR3 nucleotides read TGCGCCAGCAGTCATGTTGGTGGCGGGTCCGCCTACAATGAGCAGTTCTTC. Protein: CASSHVGGGSAYNEQFF.

V gene TRBV29-1 combines with J gene TRBJ1-2; 8 positions agree with TRBD1. V trimming: 6 bases; J trimming: 4 bases; junction bases outside the gene matches: 4. The CDR3 contains 12 residues. Germline V gives CDR1 SQVTM, CDR2 ANQGSEA. CDR3 sequence reads: CSVPTGAYGYTF. The CDR3 DNA reads as TGCAGCGTCCCGACAGGGGCCTATGGCTACACCTTC.

This clone was picked up a small number of times. The chain couples TRBV4-1 to TRBJ2-7, with D maybe TRBD2 (6 bases). The V gene lost 4 bases and the J gene lost 4 bases, with 11 bases spanning the gap. The germline V gene has CDR1 MGHRA and CDR2 YSYEKL. This CDR3 has 13 amino acids. CDR3 in DNA: TGCGCCAGCAGCCTGGGAGGTGGGTACGAGCAGTACTTC. Protein product: CASSLGGGYEQYF.

This clone has more than one count but fewer than ten. The chain carries TRBV27 and TRBJ2-2; D call uncertain. CDR3 length: 12 amino acids. V shed 2 bases and J shed 9 bases, with 7 bases lying between them. CDR1 MNHEY and CDR2 SMNVEV come from the germline V gene (reference sequence). CDR3 region: CASSLSGRELFF. CDR3 bases: TGTGCCAGCAGTTTAAGTGGCCGGGAGCTGTTTTTT.

The V gene is TRBV28, the J gene TRBJ2-1, with 10 bases matching TRBD1. Germline CDR1 MDHEN, CDR2 SYDVKM. J gave up 16 bases and V 2 bases, and 23 bases lay outside the gene matches. The CDR3 covers 18 residues. CDR3 nucleotide sequence: TGTGCCAGCAGTTTACGGGGCGGGACAGGGGACCCCGAGGGGGCCTTATTCTTC. It yields the protein CASSLRGGTGDPEGALFF.

The chain links TRBV28 to TRBJ1-5; weak D call: TRBD1 (5 bases). The CDR3 loop spans 13 amino acids. In germline, CDR1 is MDHEN, CDR2 SYDVKM. Trimming pared 7 bases from V and 7 bases from J, leaving 14 bases between. As DNA, the CDR3 is TGTGCCAGCAAAACACCAGGGTCCCAGCCCCAGCATTTT. Translation: CASKTPGSQPQHF.

This clone appeared once. CDR3 bases: TGTGCCAGCAGTTACAGCCGAGACAGCAACACCGGGGAGCTGTTTTTT. This gives the protein CASSYSRDSNTGELFF. The chain couples TRBV6-5 to TRBJ2-2; D may be TRBD1 (5 bases). CDR1 MNHEY and CDR2 SVGAGI come from the germline V gene. This CDR3 has 16 residues. Trimming took off 2 bases at V and 2 bases at J, with 12 bases between the two ends.

CDR3 protein: CASSYGLDRVGETQYF. The DNA of the CDR3 is TGTGCCAGCAGTTATGGCCTCGACAGGGTTGGAGAGACCCAGTACTTC. This chain uses TRBV6-6 with TRBJ2-5, with 7 bases lining up with TRBD1. Trimming at V came to 3 bases and at J to 4 bases, leaving 11 bases not matched to a gene. Germline V gene data show CDR1 as MNHNY and CDR2 as SVGAGI (reference sequence). This CDR3 contains 16 residues.

The chain carries TRBV11-2 and TRBJ1-1; D not certain. CDR1 is SGHAT, CDR2 FQNNGV, per germline. This CDR3 contains 15 residues. V lost 5 bases to trimming and J lost 0 bases, with 13 bases between them. The chain's CDR3 is CASSPPGLMNTEAFF. In DNA, the CDR3 is TGTGCCAGCAGCCCTCCAGGCCTCATGAACACTGAAGCTTTCTTT.